The 9 T cell receptor beta chains below come from one sample, sequenced in a study of T-cell memory formation after mild COVID-19. TCRdb ran MiXCR on the 5' RACE reads and lists one entry per CDR3 protein. The table lists 65,000 to 95,000 distinct CDR3 sequences, 9.5% to 15% of them singletons, with around two fifths in the top ten. Sequencing was carried out using PBMCs or a T cell subset sorted from them (not recorded which). All receptors derive from a young man who had mild COVID-19 (a few samples of this study predate the infection). Cell type and time point are not known.

This clonotype came up a few times. V and J are TRBV12-3 or TRBV12-4 and TRBJ1-5; D uncertain. V shed 5 bases and J shed 4 bases, with 6 bases lying between them. The CDR3 spans 12 residues. CDR3 bases: TGTGCCAGCAGTCCCTGGAATCAGCCCCAGCATTTT. Protein product: CASSPWNQPQHF.

This clonotype was seen a handful of times. This rearrangement joins TRBV7-9 to TRBJ1-2; D not certain. The CDR3 has 13 amino acids. Trimming took 4 bases from V and 7 from J, leaving 13 bases between them. Germline V gene data show CDR1 as SEHNR and CDR2 as FQNEAQ (reference sequence). CDR3 in DNA: TGTGCCAGCAGCTACGGATCCCGGGGTGGCTACACCTTC. Translating it yields CASSYGSRGGYTF.

V gene TRBV4-3 combines with J gene TRBJ2-1; no reliable D call. Per the germline V gene, CDR1 is LGHNA and CDR2 is YSLEER. V gave up 0 bases and J gave up 0 bases, with 6 bases separating them. The CDR3 has 15 amino acids. CDR3 in DNA: TGCGCCAGCAGCCAAGATGGGTACTCCTACAATGAGCAGTTCTTC. Amino acid sequence: CASSQDGYSYNEQFF.

This clonotype appeared a few times. The chain recombines TRBV12-3 or TRBV12-4 with TRBJ2-1, with a tentative D call TRBD2 (6 bases). The CDR3 totals 18 residues. V lost 6 bases and J 0 bases, leaving 21 bases between the germline ends. CDR3 in amino acids: CASRHPGLTSNSYNEQFF. CDR3 nucleotide sequence: TGTGCCAGCAGGCACCCGGGACTCACTTCCAACTCCTACAATGAGCAGTTCTTC.

CDR3 region: CASSSGRSGTDTQYF. In DNA form, the CDR3 reads TGTGCCAGCAGCTCCGGACGGTCCGGGACAGATACGCAGTATTTT. The V and J genes are TRBV7-3 and TRBJ2-3; D gene ambiguous. The ends were cut back, 4 bases at V and 3 bases at J, with 14 bases in the middle. The CDR3 length is 15 residues. Germline values: CDR1 SGHTA, CDR2 FQGTGA.

This clonotype has only a few counts. V usage is TRBV4-2 and J usage is TRBJ2-3, with D perhaps TRBD1 or TRBD2 (5 bases each). This CDR3 is built from 16 residues. CDR1 is LGHNA, CDR2 YNFKEQ, per germline. V was clipped by 3 bases and J by 0 bases, with 13 bases between them. CDR3 DNA sequence: TGTGCCAGCAGCCATCCCCAGGGAGAGAGCACAGATACGCAGTATTTT. This gives the protein CASSHPQGESTDTQYF.

The rearrangement links TRBV28 to TRBJ2-3; 10 bases align to TRBD2. J gave up 2 bases and V 4 bases, and 6 bases lay outside the gene matches. In germline, CDR1 is MDHEN, CDR2 SYDVKM. The CDR3 is made up of 16 amino acids. The CDR3 reads CASSYRTSGYTDTQYF. The CDR3 nucleotides are TGTGCCAGCAGTTATCGGACTAGCGGTTACACAGATACGCAGTATTTT.

The table lists this clonotype with a few counts. V gene TRBV29-1 combines with J gene TRBJ2-2, with D possibly being TRBD1 or TRBD2 (5 bases each). The CDR3 sequence is 13 residues long. From germline, CDR1 is SQVTM and CDR2 ANQGSEA. Trimming shortened V by 7 bases and J by 2 bases, and 11 bases separated the two germline ends. The CDR3 protein is CSAQGPNTGELFF. CDR3 in DNA: TGCAGCGCCCAGGGACCCAACACCGGGGAGCTGTTTTTT.

This clonotype has just a few counts. The chain has TRBV12-3 or TRBV12-4 and TRBJ2-1; 11 bases are shared with TRBD1. This CDR3 contains 16 residues. V shed 4 bases and J 8 bases; nucleotides not matched to a gene: 10. The CDR3 loop is CASSSTRDRGFDEQFF. DNA for the CDR3: TGTGCCAGCAGTTCAACCCGGGACAGGGGGTTCGATGAGCAGTTCTTC.